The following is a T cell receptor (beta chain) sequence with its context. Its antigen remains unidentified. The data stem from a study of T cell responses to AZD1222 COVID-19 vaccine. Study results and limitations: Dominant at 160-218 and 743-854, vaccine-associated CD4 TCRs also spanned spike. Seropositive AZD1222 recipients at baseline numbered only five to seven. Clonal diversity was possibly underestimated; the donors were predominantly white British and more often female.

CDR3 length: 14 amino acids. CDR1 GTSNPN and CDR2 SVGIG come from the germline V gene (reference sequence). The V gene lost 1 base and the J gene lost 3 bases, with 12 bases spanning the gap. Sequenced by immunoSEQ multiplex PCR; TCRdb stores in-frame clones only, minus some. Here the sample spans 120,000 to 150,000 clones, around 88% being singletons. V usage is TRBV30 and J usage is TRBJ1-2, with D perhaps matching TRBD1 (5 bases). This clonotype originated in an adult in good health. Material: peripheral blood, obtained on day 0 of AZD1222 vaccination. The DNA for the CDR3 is TGTGCCTGGAGTGGAGAGGAGGGGCACTATGGCTACACCTTC. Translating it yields CAWSGEEGHYGYTF.